Listed here are 3 T cell receptor beta chains from one sample, sequenced in a study of cytotoxic CD8 clonotypes in ibrutinib-treated CLL. Assay used: immunoSEQ multiplex PCR; TCRdb lists only in-frame clones, some missing. Of 150,000 or so clones listed, 70% to 85% are singletons. Source: PBMCs, taken after 12 months of ibrutinib treatment. The receptors stem from a human donor with chronic lymphocytic leukemia.

V is TRBV4-1 and J is TRBJ1-2; D unclear. Germline values: CDR1 MGHRA, CDR2 YSYEKL. The CDR3 sequence is 14 residues long. V was clipped by 3 bases and J by 1 base, with 9 bases between them. The CDR3 is CASSQTSLNYGYTF. DNA for the CDR3: TGCGCCAGCAGCCAGACGTCCCTTAACTATGGCTACACCTTC.

The chain is built from TRBV14 and TRBJ1-1; D is perhaps TRBD1 (5 bases). V lost 5 bases to trimming and J lost 0 bases, with 7 bases between them. The V gene's germline CDR1 is SGHDN and CDR2 FVKESK. This CDR3 contains 13 residues. CDR3 sequence: CASSAGLNTEAFF. CDR3 DNA sequence: TGTGCCAGCAGCGCGGGGCTGAACACTGAAGCTTTCTTT.

This chain connects TRBV18 to TRBJ2-7; 7 nucleotides line up with TRBD1. V shed 2 bases, J shed 1 base, and the junction held 11 bases outside the gene matches. There are 17 residues in the CDR3. Germline-derived CDR1 and CDR2 are KGHSH and LQKENI. The CDR3 DNA reads TGTGCCAGCTCACCAAAGATAAGTGGGACAGTATCCTACGAGCAGTACTTC. Its protein is CASSPKISGTVSYEQYF.